The clone carrying this TCR beta chain has only a few counts. The antigen remains unidentified. Amplification by 5'RACE using constant-segment primers produced TCR alpha and TCR beta cDNA libraries that carried sample barcodes and UMIs. TCRdb re-derived calls from the 5' RACE reads in MiXCR, one entry per CDR3 protein. Of a few hundred thousand distinct CDR3 sequences in the sample, around 20% were seen once. V lost 6 bases to trimming and J lost 1 base; unmatched junction nucleotides: 11. The CDR3 sequence is 16 residues long. The sample is drawn from a study of T-cell memory formation after mild COVID-19. Background on the study: Clusters were largely donor specific. Notes on the study in general: Detection of some responders pre-infection suggested pre-existing cross-reactive memory T cells participated.

V is TRBV12-3 or TRBV12-4 and J is TRBJ2-7; 8 bases line up with TRBD2. Material: PBMCs or a T cell subset sorted from them (not recorded which). The clonotype originates from an adult woman who had mild COVID-19 (a few samples of this study predate the infection). Cell type and time point are not known. In nucleotides, the CDR3 is TGTGCCAGCAGCCGTAATTCAGCGGGAGCATCCTACGAGCAGTACTTC. This gives the protein CASSRNSAGASYEQYF.